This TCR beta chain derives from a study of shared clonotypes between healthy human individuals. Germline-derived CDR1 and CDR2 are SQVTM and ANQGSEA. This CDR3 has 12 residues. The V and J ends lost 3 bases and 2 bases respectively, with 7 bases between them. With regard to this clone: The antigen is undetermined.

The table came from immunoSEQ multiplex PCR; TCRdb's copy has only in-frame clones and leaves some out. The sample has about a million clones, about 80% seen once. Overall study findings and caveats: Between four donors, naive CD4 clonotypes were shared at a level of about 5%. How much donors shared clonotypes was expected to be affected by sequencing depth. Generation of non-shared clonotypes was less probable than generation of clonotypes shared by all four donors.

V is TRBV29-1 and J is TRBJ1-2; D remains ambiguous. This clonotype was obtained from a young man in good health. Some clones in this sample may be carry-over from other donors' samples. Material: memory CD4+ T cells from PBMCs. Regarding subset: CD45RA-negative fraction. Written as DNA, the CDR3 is TGCAGCGTTGAGACCTCGAACTATGGCTACACCTTC. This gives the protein CSVETSNYGYTF.